This T cell receptor (beta chain) was profiled in a study of blood T cell repertoires in COVID-19. V dropped 6 bases and J dropped 1 base, with 10 bases sitting between them. Germline CDR1 is MDHEN and CDR2 is SYDVKM. This CDR3 spans 14 amino acids. Data came from immunoSEQ multiplex PCR; TCRdb stores just in-frame clones and leaves some out. The profile shows about 170,000 clones, around 67% of them singletons. This clone has just one count. The sample holds other DNA sequences that translate to the same CDR3. The chain is built from TRBV28 and TRBJ1-5; D is possibly TRBD1 (5 bases). Source material: peripheral blood. The origin of this receptor is an elderly woman with acute or convalescent COVID-19. CDR3 region: CASSRGGSNQPQHF. CDR3 DNA: TGTGCCAGCAGCCGCGGGGGGAGCAATCAGCCCCAGCATTTT.